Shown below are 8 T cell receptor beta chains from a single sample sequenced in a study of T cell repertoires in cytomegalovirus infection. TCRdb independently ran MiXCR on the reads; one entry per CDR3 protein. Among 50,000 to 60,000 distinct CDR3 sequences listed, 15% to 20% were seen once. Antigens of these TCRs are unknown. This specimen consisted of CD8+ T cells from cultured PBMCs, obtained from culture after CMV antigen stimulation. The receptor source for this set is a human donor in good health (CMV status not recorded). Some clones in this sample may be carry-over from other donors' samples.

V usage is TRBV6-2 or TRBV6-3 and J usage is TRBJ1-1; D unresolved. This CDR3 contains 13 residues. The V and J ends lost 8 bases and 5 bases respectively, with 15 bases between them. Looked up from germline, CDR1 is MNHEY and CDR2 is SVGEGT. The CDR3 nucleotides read TGTGCCAGCCCGATGGGAGGGAGGACTGAAGCTTTCTTT. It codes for CASPMGGRTEAFF.

CDR3 nucleotide sequence: TGCGCCAGCAGGACAGGAGTGAACACTGAAGCTTTCTTT. Amino acids: CASRTGVNTEAFF. This chain links TRBV10-2 with TRBJ1-1; a weak D match, TRBD1 (6 bases). CDR1 WSHSY and CDR2 SAAADI come from the germline V gene. CDR3 size: 13 residues. Trimming shortened V by 6 bases and J by 0 bases, and 8 bases separated the two germline ends.

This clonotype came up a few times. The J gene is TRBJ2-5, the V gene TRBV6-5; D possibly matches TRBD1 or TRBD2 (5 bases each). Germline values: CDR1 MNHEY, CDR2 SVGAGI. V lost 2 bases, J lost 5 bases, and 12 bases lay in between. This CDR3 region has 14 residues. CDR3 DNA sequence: TGTGCCAGCAGTTACATGGGGGATCCGGAGACCCAGTACTTC. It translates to CASSYMGDPETQYF.

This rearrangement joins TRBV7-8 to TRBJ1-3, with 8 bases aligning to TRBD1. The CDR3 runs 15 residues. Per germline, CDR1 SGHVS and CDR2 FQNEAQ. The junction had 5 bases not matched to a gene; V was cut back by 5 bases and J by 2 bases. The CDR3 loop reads CASSPGQGAGNTIYF. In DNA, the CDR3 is TGTGCCAGCAGCCCCGGACAGGGTGCTGGAAACACCATATATTTT.

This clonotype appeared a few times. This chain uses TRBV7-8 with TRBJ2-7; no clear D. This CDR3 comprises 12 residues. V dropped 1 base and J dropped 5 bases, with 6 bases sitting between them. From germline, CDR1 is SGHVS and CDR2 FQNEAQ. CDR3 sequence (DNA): TGTGCCAGCAGCTTAGTGGCTAACGAGCAGTACTTC. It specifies CASSLVANEQYF.

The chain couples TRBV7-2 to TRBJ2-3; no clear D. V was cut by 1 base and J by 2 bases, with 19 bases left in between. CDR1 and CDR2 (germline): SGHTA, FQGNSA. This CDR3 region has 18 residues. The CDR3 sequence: CASSLDSGYRKATDTQYF. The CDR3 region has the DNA TGTGCCAGCAGCTTAGACTCTGGGTATCGAAAAGCCACAGATACGCAGTATTTT. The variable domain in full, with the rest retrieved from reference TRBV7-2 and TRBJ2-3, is GAGVSQSPSNKVTEKGKDVELRCDPISGHTALYWYRQSLGQGLEFLIYFQGNSAPDKSGLPSDRFSAERTGGSVSTLTIQRTQQEDSAVYLCASSLDSGYRKATDTQYFGPGTRLTVL.

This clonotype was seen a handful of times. CDR3 in amino acids: CASSPRRGDSYEQYF. The CDR3 DNA is TGTGCCAGCAGCCCTCGGCGGGGGGACTCCTACGAGCAGTACTTC. The chain combines TRBV4-2 with TRBJ2-7; 8 nucleotides match TRBD2. The ends lost 4 bases at V and 0 bases at J; junction bases unmatched: 5. The CDR3 extends over 15 amino acids. CDR1 LGHNA and CDR2 YNFKEQ come from the germline V gene.

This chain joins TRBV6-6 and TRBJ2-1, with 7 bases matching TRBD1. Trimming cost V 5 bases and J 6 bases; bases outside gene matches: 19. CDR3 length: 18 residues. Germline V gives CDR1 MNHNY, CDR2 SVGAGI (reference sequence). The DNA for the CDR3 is TGTGCCAGCAGTGCCGGGACAGTGACAAAGGCGGAACTCAATGAGCAGTTCTTC. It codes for CASSAGTVTKAELNEQFF.